The clone carrying this TCR beta chain was observed many times. What it recognizes is unknown. The data were taken from a study of regulatory T cells in long-lasting Graves disease. Broader study findings: Persistent disease exhibited a predilection for TRBV28, TRBJ1-2 and TRBJ2-5. A greater number of public clonotypes (approximately 2,500) was shared by persistent patients than by new patients (around 1,000). Accuracy may have been reduced by the small sample size.

Arm-PCR of CDR3 regions and iRepertoire HTBI primers were the basis on which TCR beta libraries were built. Per the authors' pipeline: Throughout the samples, researchers identified some 62 TRBV and about 15 TRBJ segments. Via MiXCR, TCRdb re-called the multiplex PCR reads, giving one row per CDR3 protein. TCRdb's processing, not the study's, gives the V and J calls here. The data show 300,000 to 500,000 distinct CDR3 sequences, around 21% seen once. With 5 bases clipped from V and 4 bases from J, the junction kept 10 bases outside the gene matches. CDR3 length equals 16 residues. Per the germline V gene, CDR1 is MNHNS and CDR2 is SASEGT. Stated time point: persistent/refractory GD, antithyroid drugs over 5 years with positive TRAb. PBMC RNA was the source of the TCR library.

V gene TRBV6-1 combines with J gene TRBJ1-2, with 10 bases fitting TRBD1. Material: peripheral blood mononuclear cells (PBMCs), obtained when the disease was refractory, from a patient treated with antithyroid drugs. The sequence was collected from a female donor with Graves disease. CDR3 bases: TGTGCCAGCAGTACCCGGACAGGGGGTACTCCCTATGGCTACACCTTC. Translated: CASSTRTGGTPYGYTF.